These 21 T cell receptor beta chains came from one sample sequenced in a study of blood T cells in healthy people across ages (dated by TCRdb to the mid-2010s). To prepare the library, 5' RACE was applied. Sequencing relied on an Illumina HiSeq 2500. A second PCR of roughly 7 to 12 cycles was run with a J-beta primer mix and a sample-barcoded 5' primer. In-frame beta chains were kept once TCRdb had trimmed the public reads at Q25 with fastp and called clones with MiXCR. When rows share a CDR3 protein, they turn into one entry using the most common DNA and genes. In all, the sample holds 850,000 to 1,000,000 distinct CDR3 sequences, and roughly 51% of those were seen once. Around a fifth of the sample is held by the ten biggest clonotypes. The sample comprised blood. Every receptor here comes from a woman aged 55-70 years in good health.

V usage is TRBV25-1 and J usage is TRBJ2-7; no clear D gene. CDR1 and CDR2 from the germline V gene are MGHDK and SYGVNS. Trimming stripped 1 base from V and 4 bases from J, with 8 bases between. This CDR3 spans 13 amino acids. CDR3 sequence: CASSEFWGYEQYF. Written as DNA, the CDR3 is TGTGCCAGCAGTGAATTCTGGGGATACGAGCAGTACTTC.

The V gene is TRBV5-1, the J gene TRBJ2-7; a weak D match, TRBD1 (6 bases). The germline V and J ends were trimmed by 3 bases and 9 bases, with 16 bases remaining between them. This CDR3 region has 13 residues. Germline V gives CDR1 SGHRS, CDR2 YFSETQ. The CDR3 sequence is CASSSSGQSVQYF. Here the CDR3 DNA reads TGCGCCAGCAGCTCGTCGGGACAAAGTGTGCAGTACTTC.

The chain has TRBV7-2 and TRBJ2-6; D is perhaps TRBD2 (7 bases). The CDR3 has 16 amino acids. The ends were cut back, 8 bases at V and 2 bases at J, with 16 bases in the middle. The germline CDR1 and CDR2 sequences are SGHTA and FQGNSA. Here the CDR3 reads CASGRGQFTGANVLTF. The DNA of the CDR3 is TGTGCCAGCGGGCGGGGGCAATTCACTGGGGCCAACGTCCTGACTTTC.

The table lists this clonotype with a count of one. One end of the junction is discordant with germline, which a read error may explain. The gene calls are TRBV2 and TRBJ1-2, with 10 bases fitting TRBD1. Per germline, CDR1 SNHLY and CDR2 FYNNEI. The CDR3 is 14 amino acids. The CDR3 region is CACRPGQGNYGYTF. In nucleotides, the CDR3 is TGTGCCTGCAGGCCGGGACAGGGGAACTATGGCTACACCTTC.

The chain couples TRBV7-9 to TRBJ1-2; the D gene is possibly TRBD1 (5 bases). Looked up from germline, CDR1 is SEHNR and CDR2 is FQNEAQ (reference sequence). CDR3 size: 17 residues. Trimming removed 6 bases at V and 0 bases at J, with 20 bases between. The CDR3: CASRAGVEGITNYGYTF. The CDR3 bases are TGTGCCAGCAGGGCCGGCGTGGAGGGGATTACTAACTATGGCTACACCTTC.

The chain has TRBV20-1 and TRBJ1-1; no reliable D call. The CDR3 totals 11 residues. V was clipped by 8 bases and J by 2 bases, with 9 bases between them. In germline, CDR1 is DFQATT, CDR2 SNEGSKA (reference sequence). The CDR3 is CSRPGNTEAFF. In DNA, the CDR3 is TGCAGTAGACCGGGCAACACTGAAGCTTTCTTT.

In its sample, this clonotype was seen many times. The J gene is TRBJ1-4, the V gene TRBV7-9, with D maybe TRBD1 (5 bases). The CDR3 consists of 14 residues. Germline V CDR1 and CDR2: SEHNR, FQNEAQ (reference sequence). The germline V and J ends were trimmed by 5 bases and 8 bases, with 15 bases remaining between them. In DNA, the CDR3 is TGTGCCAGCAGCCAAAAGGGGTTGCGAGAAAAACTGTTTTTT. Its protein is CASSQKGLREKLFF.

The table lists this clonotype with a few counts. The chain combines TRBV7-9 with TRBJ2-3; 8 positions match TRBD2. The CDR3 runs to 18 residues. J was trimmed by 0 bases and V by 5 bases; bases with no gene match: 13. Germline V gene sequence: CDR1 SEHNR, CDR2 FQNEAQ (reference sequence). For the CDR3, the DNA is TGTGCCAGCAGCCCACCCCCCACTAGCGGCATTAGCACAGATACGCAGTATTTT. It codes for CASSPPPTSGISTDTQYF.

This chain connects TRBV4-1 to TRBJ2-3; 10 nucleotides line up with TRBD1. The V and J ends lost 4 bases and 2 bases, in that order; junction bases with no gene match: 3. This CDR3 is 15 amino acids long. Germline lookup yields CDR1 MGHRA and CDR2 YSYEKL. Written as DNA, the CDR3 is TGCGCCAGCAGCCGGGACAGGGGTACCACAGATACGCAGTATTTT. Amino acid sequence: CASSRDRGTTDTQYF.

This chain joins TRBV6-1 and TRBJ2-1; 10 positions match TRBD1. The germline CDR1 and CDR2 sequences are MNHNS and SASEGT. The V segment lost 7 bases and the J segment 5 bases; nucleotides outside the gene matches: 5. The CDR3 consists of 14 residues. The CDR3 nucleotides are TGTGCCAGCACCCGGGACAGGGGTAACAATGAGCAGTTCTTC. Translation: CASTRDRGNNEQFF.

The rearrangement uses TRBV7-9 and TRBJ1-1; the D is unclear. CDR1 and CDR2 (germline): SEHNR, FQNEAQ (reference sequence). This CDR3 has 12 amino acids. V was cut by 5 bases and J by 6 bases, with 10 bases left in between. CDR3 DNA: TGTGCCAGCAGCGCGCTGTTGGCTGAAGCTTTCTTT. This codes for CASSALLAEAFF. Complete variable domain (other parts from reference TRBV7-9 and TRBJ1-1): DTGVSQNPRHKITKRGQNVTFRCDPISEHNRLYWYRQTLGQGPEFLTYFQNEAQLEKSRLLSDRFSAERPKGSFSTLEIQRTEQGDSAMYLCASSALLAEAFFGQGTRLTVV.

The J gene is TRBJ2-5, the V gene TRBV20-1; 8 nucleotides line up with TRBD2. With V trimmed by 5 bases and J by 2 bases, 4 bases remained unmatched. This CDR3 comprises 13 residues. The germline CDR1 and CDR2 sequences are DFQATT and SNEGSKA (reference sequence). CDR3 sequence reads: CSAGTRRQETQYF. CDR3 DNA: TGCAGTGCTGGGACTAGGCGACAAGAGACCCAGTACTTC.

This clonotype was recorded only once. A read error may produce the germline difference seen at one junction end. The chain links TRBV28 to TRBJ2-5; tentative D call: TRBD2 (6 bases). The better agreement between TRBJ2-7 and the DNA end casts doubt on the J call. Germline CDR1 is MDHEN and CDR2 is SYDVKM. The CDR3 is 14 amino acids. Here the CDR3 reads CANSLQLAGSEQYF. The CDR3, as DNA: TGTGCCAACAGTTTACAACTAGCAGGGTCCGAGCAGTACTTC.

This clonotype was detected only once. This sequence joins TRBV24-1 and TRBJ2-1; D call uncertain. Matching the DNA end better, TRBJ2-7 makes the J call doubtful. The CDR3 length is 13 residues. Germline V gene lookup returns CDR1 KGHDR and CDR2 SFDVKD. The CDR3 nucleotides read TGTGCCACCTCCCGGAGCTCCTACAATGAGCAGTACTTC. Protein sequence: CATSRSSYNEQYF.

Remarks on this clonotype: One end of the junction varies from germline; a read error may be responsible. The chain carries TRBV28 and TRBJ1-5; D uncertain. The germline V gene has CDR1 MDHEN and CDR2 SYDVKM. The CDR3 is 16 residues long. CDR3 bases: TGTGCCAGCACTCCCCATGAAGGCAGCAGGAATCAGCTCCAGCATTTT. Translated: CASTPHEGSRNQLQHF.

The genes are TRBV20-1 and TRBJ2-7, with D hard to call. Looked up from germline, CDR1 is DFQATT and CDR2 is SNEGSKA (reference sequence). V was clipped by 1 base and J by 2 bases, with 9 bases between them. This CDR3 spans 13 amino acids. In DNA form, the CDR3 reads TGCAGTGCTAGAGCAAAGGCGACCTACGAGCAGTACTTC. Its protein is CSARAKATYEQYF.

CDR3 sequence (DNA): TGTGCCAGCAGCTACCGGACAGGGGGCTGGGGCGAGCAGTACTTC. Amino acids: CASSYRTGGWGEQYF. The chain joins TRBV7-2 to TRBJ2-4, with 11 bases identical to TRBD1. Gene TRBJ2-7 matches the end of the DNA better, so the J call may be wrong. Looked up from germline, CDR1 is SGHTA and CDR2 is FQGNSA. The CDR3 runs 15 residues.

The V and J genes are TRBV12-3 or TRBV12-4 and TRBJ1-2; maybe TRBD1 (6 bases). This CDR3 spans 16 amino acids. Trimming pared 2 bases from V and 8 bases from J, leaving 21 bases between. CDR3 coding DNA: TGTGCCAGCAGTTTAAAGGGGCGAGGGGGACGAAGCGGCTACACCTTC. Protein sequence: CASSLKGRGGRSGYTF.

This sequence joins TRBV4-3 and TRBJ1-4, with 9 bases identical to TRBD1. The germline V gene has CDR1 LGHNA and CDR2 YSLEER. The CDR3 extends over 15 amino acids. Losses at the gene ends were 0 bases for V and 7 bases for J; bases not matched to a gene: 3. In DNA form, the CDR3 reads TGCGCCAGCAGCCAAGAGAACAGGGGGCGTGAAAAACTGTTTTTT. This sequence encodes CASSQENRGREKLFF.

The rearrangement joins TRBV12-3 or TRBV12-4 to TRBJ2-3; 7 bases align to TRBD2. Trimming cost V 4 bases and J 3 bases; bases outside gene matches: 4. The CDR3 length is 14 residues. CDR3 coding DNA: TGTGCCAGCAGTTGCAGCGGGACGACAGATACGCAGTATTTT. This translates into CASSCSGTTDTQYF.

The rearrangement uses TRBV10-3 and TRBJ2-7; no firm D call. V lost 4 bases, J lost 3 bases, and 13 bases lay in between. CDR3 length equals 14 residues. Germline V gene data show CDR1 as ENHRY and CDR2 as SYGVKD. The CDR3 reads CAISASWGNYEQYF. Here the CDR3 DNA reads TGTGCCATCAGTGCCTCATGGGGTAACTACGAGCAGTACTTC.